One and the same sample provided the 7 T cell receptor beta chains below, sequenced in a study of cytomegalovirus exposure and HLA in healthy donors. PCR involved 60 Vbeta and 13 Jbeta primers. TCRdb keeps only in-frame clones here, not all; method: immunoSEQ multiplex PCR. Of around 110,000 clones detected, around 77% appear once; the ten largest clones hold roughly 2.3%. Source material: PBMCs. The receptor source for this set is a man between 18 and 35 years old in good health and CMV-seronegative.

In its sample, this clone was seen a few times. The chain uses TRBV7-9 and TRBJ2-7, with TRBD2 as a possible D gene (7 bases). Trimming removed 5 bases from V and 4 bases from J, with 15 bases in between. This CDR3 contains 14 residues. Germline CDR1 and CDR2: SEHNR and FQNEAQ (reference sequence). This chain's CDR3 is CASSQVGGLYEQYF. CDR3 DNA: TGTGCCAGCAGCCAAGTGGGGGGGCTTTACGAGCAGTACTTC.

The CDR3, as DNA: TGTGCCAGCAGTTTAGGGCAGGGAGGCTACGAGCAGTACTTC. Encoded protein: CASSLGQGGYEQYF. The gene calls are TRBV28 and TRBJ2-7; D possibly corresponds to TRBD2 (6 bases). Trimming stripped 2 bases from V and 3 bases from J, with 11 bases between. The CDR3 has 14 amino acids. Germline V CDR1 and CDR2: MDHEN, SYDVKM.

J is TRBJ2-1 and V is TRBV27; 11 nucleotides align to TRBD2. V lost 10 bases and J lost 5; bases outside the gene matches: 4. The CDR3 is made up of 13 amino acids. Germline V gene sequence: CDR1 MNHEY, CDR2 SMNVEV (reference sequence). CDR3 in amino acids: CATGLAANNEQFF. CDR3 DNA: TGTGCCACGGGACTAGCGGCCAACAATGAGCAGTTCTTC.

The gene calls are TRBV18 and TRBJ2-7; 8 bases fit TRBD1. Looked up from germline, CDR1 is KGHSH and CDR2 is LQKENI. This CDR3 spans 14 amino acids. The J segment lost 6 bases and the V segment lost 3 bases, leaving 7 bases of the junction unmatched. CDR3 sequence reads: CASSPQGAIGEQYF. The CDR3 bases are TGTGCCAGCTCACCGCAGGGGGCTATCGGCGAGCAGTACTTC. Full variable domain (remainder filled in from reference TRBV18 and TRBJ2-7): NAGVMQNPRHLVRRRGQEARLRCSPMKGHSHVYWYRQLPEEGLKFMVYLQKENIIDESGMPKERFSAEFPKEGPSILRIQQVVRGDSAAYFCASSPQGAIGEQYFGPGTRLTVT.

The V and J genes are TRBV19 and TRBJ1-2; perhaps TRBD1 as D (6 bases). The CDR3 spans 14 residues. Trimming left V 5 bases short and J 4 bases short, with 14 bases between. CDR1 is LNHDA, CDR2 SQIVND, per germline (reference sequence). The CDR3 nucleotides are TGTGCCAGTAGTGGCCGGGACATTTTCTATGGCTACACCTTC. Protein sequence: CASSGRDIFYGYTF.

The rearrangement joins TRBV5-4 to TRBJ2-3; the match to TRBD1 covers 8 bases. CDR1 SGHNT and CDR2 YYREEE come from the germline V gene (reference sequence). CDR3 size: 15 residues. The V gene end was trimmed by 5 bases and the J gene end by 6 bases; junction bases not matched to a gene: 11. The CDR3 region is CASRTGQGEWDTQYF. The CDR3 coding sequence is TGTGCCAGCAGGACAGGACAGGGAGAGTGGGATACGCAGTATTTT.

The gene calls are TRBV2 and TRBJ2-5; D perhaps matches TRBD2 (7 bases). V was clipped by 8 bases and J by 7 bases, with 14 bases between them. Germline V gives CDR1 SNHLY, CDR2 FYNNEI. The CDR3 is made up of 12 amino acids. The CDR3 DNA reads TGTGCCAGCGGGGGAGGGGGAGTGACCCAGTACTTC. Protein product: CASGGGGVTQYF.